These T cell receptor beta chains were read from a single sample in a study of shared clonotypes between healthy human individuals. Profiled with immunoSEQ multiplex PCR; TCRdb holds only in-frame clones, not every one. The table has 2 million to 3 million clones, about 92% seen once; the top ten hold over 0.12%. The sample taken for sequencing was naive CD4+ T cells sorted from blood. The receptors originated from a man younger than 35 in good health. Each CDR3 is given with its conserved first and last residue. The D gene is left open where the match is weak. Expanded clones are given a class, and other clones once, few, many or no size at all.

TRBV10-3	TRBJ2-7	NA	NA	CAISEAGLSYEQYF	TGTGCCATCAGTGAGGCCGGACTGTCCTACGAGCAGTACTTC
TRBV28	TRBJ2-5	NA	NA	CASSETGETQYF	TGTGCCAGCAGTGAAACGGGGGAGACCCAGTACTTC
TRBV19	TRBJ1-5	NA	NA	CASSIGARQGYQPQHF	TGTGCCAGTAGTATAGGGGCTCGGCAGGGGTATCAGCCCCAGCATTTT
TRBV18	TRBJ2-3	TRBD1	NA	CASSPRQGADTQYF	TGTGCCAGCTCACCCCGACAGGGGGCAGATACGCAGTATTTT
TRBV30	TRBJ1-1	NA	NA	CAWVPGIEAFF	TGTGCCTGGGTCCCGGGGATTGAAGCTTTCTTT
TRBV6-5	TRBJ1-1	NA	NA	CASSLDTYNTEAFF	TGTGCCAGCAGCCTCGACACATACAACACTGAAGCTTTCTTT
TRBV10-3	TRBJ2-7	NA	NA	CAISESVGTYEQYF	TGTGCCATCAGTGAGTCGGTAGGAACCTACGAGCAGTACTTC
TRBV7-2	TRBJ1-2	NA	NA	CASSLAYNNYGYTF	TGTGCCAGCAGCTTAGCGTACAATAACTATGGCTACACCTTC
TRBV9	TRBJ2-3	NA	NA	CASSPSGWSDTQYF	TGTGCCAGCAGCCCCTCGGGTTGGTCAGATACGCAGTATTTT
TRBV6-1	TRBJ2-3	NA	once	CASSVVRDTQYF	TGTGCCAGCAGTGTTGTCCGAGATACGCAGTATTTT
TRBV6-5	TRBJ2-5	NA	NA	CASSPGRVRETQYF	TGTGCCAGCAGCCCCGGAAGGGTTAGGGAGACCCAGTACTTC
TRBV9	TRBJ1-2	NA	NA	CASSVTASENGYGYTF	TGTGCCAGCAGCGTAACGGCATCTGAGAACGGCTATGGCTACACCTTC
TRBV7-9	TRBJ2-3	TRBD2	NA	CASSLNHGLAGADTQYF	TGTGCCAGCAGCTTGAACCATGGACTAGCGGGGGCAGATACGCAGTATTTT
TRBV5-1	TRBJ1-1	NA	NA	CASSLGGTPNTEAFF	TGCGCCAGCAGCTTAGGAGGGACGCCCAACACTGAAGCTTTCTTT
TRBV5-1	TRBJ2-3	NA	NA	CASGPIGGSTDTQYF	TGCGCCAGCGGCCCTATTGGGGGAAGCACAGATACGCAGTATTTT
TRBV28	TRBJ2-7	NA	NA	CASSPGVPYEQYF	TGTGCCAGCAGTCCTGGAGTCCCCTACGAGCAGTACTTC
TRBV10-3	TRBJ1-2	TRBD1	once	CAISEPTQGGNYGYTF	TGTGCCATCAGTGAGCCGACTCAGGGGGGCAACTATGGCTACACCTTC